The TCR beta chain described here comes from a study of cytomegalovirus exposure and HLA in healthy donors. About the research overall: Of roughly 400 genotyped donors, about 80% grouped in the Caucasian-associated ancestry cluster. Regarding the study as a whole: The authors excluded some V segments, including TRBV6-2 and TRBV6-3, as indistinguishable. CMV serostatus was the sole immune exposure information available. Reportedly, TCR beta sequences accurately predicted HLA-A and HLA-B alleles in most subjects.

In this sample, this clone turned up once. The antigen remains unidentified. With 60 Vbeta and 13 Jbeta primers, the PCR was carried out. Clones were read by immunoSEQ multiplex PCR, and TCRdb kept only the in-frame ones, dropping some. The data contain approximately 140,000 clones, around 81% of them seen just once; the ten biggest clones take up about 0.74%. Germline assignment: CDR1 SGHVS and CDR2 FNYEAQ. The CDR3 is made up of 19 amino acids. V lost 1 base and J lost 3, with 19 bases in between. The specimen sequenced was PBMCs. The receptor's source is a man aged 18 to 30 in good health and CMV-seronegative. This chain joins TRBV7-6 and TRBJ2-6; TRBD2 is a possible D gene (5 bases). The CDR3: CASSLVGRGTVGGANVLTF. The CDR3 nucleotides are TGTGCCAGCAGCTTAGTCGGCCGGGGAACGGTGGGTGGGGCCAACGTCCTGACTTTC.